Below are 16 T cell receptor beta chains sequenced from a single sample in a study of OX40 agonist ivuxolimab in advanced cancers. Using immunoSEQ multiplex PCR, the repertoire was profiled, and TCRdb retains in-frame clones only, with some absent. In the table there are over 70,000 clones, 70% to 90% of which are singletons. The sequencing here drew on CD4+ or CD8+ T cells sorted from blood, taken in a trial of the OX40 agonist ivuxolimab. Every receptor here comes from an adult with an advanced solid tumor such as melanoma, head and neck, liver or kidney cancer.

CDR3 protein: CASRPLYRGQGVSTYEQYF. The CDR3 DNA is TGTGCCAGCAGACCTCTCTACAGGGGACAGGGAGTCTCCACCTACGAGCAGTACTTC. V is TRBV7-9 and J is TRBJ2-7, with 9 nucleotides matching TRBD1. This CDR3 has 19 amino acids. The junction had 20 bases not matched to a gene; V was cut back by 6 bases and J by 2 bases. CDR1 SEHNR and CDR2 FQNEAQ come from the germline V gene (reference sequence).

This clone was counted between two and nine times. The CDR3 is CASSFGGWVLAGGPFF. CDR3 in DNA: TGTGCCAGCAGCTTCGGAGGGTGGGTACTAGCGGGGGGGCCGTTCTTC. The rearrangement uses TRBV7-2 and TRBJ2-1; 13 bases align to TRBD2. The V and J ends lost 3 bases and 15 bases, in that order; junction bases with no gene match: 14. Germline V gene sequence: CDR1 SGHTA, CDR2 FQGNSA. This CDR3 comprises 16 residues. The variable domain in full, with the rest retrieved from reference TRBV7-2 and TRBJ2-1, is GAGVSQSPSNKVTEKGKDVELRCDPISGHTALYWYRQSLGQGLEFLIYFQGNSAPDKSGLPSDRFSAERTGGSVSTLTIQRTQQEDSAVYLCASSFGGWVLAGGPFFGPGTRLTVL.

The V call is TRBV4-1, the J call TRBJ2-5; 7 bases fit TRBD1. J lost 5 bases, V lost 1 base, and 19 bases had no gene match. The germline V gene encodes CDR1 MGHRA and CDR2 YSYEKL. CDR3 length equals 19 residues. CDR3 residues: CASSQVGLRPTGVRETQYF. CDR3 nucleotides: TGCGCCAGCAGCCAAGTCGGCCTGAGACCCACAGGGGTTCGGGAGACCCAGTACTTC.

This clone was detected only once. The chain couples TRBV10-3 to TRBJ2-7; 8 nucleotides align to TRBD1. Germline V gives CDR1 ENHRY, CDR2 SYGVKD. The J segment lost 5 bases and the V segment lost 6 bases, leaving 6 bases of the junction unmatched. The CDR3 runs 13 residues. The CDR3 nucleotides are TGTGCCATCAGGGGCAGGGGGCCCCACGAGCAGTACTTC. Protein sequence: CAIRGRGPHEQYF.

The V and J genes are TRBV7-2 and TRBJ2-3; D is perhaps TRBD1 (5 bases). Germline CDR1 reads SGHTA; CDR2 reads FQGNSA. The germline V and J ends were trimmed by 5 bases and 8 bases, with 14 bases remaining between them. The CDR3 length is 13 residues. DNA for the CDR3: TGTGCCAGCAGCCCAGGGCTAGGCGGTACGCAGTATTTT. It specifies CASSPGLGGTQYF.

The rearrangement joins TRBV6-1 to TRBJ2-7; D may match TRBD1 or TRBD2 (6 bases each). The V gene lost 9 bases and the J gene lost 3 bases, with 15 bases spanning the gap. There are 13 residues in the CDR3. Germline loops: CDR1 MNHNS, CDR2 SASEGT. The CDR3 DNA follows: TGTGCCAGTGGACGGGGGCCGGGCTACGAGCAGTACTTC. It yields the protein CASGRGPGYEQYF.

The rearrangement links TRBV4-1 to TRBJ1-1; D not resolved. This CDR3 contains 16 residues. The germline CDR1 and CDR2 sequences are MGHRA and YSYEKL. Between the trimmed V and J ends, which lost 0 bases and 0 bases, there was a span of 11 bases. CDR3 sequence reads: CASSQDYRVMNTEAFF. The CDR3 bases are TGCGCCAGCAGCCAAGATTATCGGGTCATGAACACTGAAGCTTTCTTT.

This clone is a singleton in its sample. The chain joins TRBV7-8 to TRBJ2-3; TRBD1 aligns across 8 bases. With 4 bases clipped from V and 4 bases from J, the junction kept 10 bases outside the gene matches. The CDR3 sequence is 16 residues long. Germline V CDR1 and CDR2: SGHVS, FQNEAQ. CDR3 residues: CASSSWTGLVSDTQYF. In DNA form, the CDR3 reads TGTGCCAGCAGCTCCTGGACAGGGCTGGTCTCAGATACGCAGTATTTT.

The chain has TRBV5-1 and TRBJ2-5; D is perhaps TRBD2 (5 bases). The germline V gene encodes CDR1 SGHRS and CDR2 YFSETQ. The CDR3 is 16 residues long. V gave up 4 bases and J gave up 5 bases, with 21 bases separating them. CDR3 bases: TGCGCCAGCAGCCGAGGAGGTGGCGAGAGTTGGGAGACCCAGTACTTC. Translating it yields CASSRGGGESWETQYF.

The CDR3 DNA is TGCGCCAGCAGCCAATACGGGACAGCGGGTGAAAAACTGTTTTTT. Its translation is CASSQYGTAGEKLFF. The chain joins TRBV4-1 to TRBJ1-4; 7 bases align to TRBD1. The length of the CDR3 is 15 residues. V was pared by 2 bases and J by 7 bases, with 7 bases of the junction left unmatched. Germline V gene sequence: CDR1 MGHRA, CDR2 YSYEKL.

This clone was counted a few times. The chain links TRBV6-5 to TRBJ1-4; D gene unclear. This CDR3 has 15 amino acids. CDR1 and CDR2 from the germline V gene are MNHEY and SVGAGI. Trimming removed 5 bases at V and 0 bases at J, with 10 bases between. The chain's CDR3 is CASSHDGATNEKLFF. The DNA for the CDR3 is TGTGCCAGCAGTCACGACGGTGCAACTAATGAAAAACTGTTTTTT.

This sequence joins TRBV28 and TRBJ1-6, with 8 nucleotides matching TRBD1. The germline V gene encodes CDR1 MDHEN and CDR2 SYDVKM. V lost 7 bases to trimming and J lost 9 bases; unmatched junction nucleotides: 8. CDR3 length: 14 residues. As DNA, the CDR3 is TGTGCCAGCATGCAGGGGGCAAAGGGTTCACCCCTCCACTTT. It yields the protein CASMQGAKGSPLHF.

The chain couples TRBV10-2 to TRBJ2-3; 8 bases fit TRBD2. Trimming took 7 bases from V and 1 from J; bases not matched to a gene: 7. Germline values: CDR1 WSHSY, CDR2 SAAADI. CDR3 size: 15 residues. CDR3 residues: CASTELAGGTDTQYF. CDR3 coding DNA: TGCGCCAGCACCGAGCTAGCGGGCGGCACAGATACGCAGTATTTT.

The gene calls are TRBV6-6 and TRBJ2-7; D uncertain. In germline, CDR1 is MNHNY, CDR2 SVGAGI (reference sequence). This CDR3 is built from 10 residues. V lost 8 bases and J 3 bases, leaving 5 bases between the germline ends. This chain's CDR3 is CASANYEQYF. CDR3 coding DNA: TGTGCCAGCGCCAACTACGAGCAGTACTTC.

The J gene is TRBJ2-7, the V gene TRBV7-8; 11 nucleotides align to TRBD1. In germline, CDR1 is SGHVS, CDR2 FQNEAQ. V was clipped by 5 bases and J by 3 bases; unmatched bases: 3. The CDR3 is made up of 14 amino acids. DNA of the CDR3: TGTGCCAGCAGCACGGGACAGGGGGTCTACGAGCAGTACTTC. This translates into CASSTGQGVYEQYF.

The V call is TRBV19, the J call TRBJ2-1; the D gene is possibly TRBD2 (5 bases). The CDR3 covers 13 residues. Per germline, CDR1 LNHDA and CDR2 SQIVND (reference sequence). Trimming took off 5 bases at V and 3 bases at J, with 8 bases between the two ends. DNA for the CDR3: TGTGCCAGTAGTTCCGGGATCTACAATGAGCAGTTCTTC. Translated, it gives CASSSGIYNEQFF. The variable domain in full, completed from reference TRBV19 and TRBJ2-1, reads DGGITQSPKYLFRKEGQNVTLSCEQNLNHDAMYWYRQDPGQGLRLIYYSQIVNDFQKGDIAEGYSVSREKKESFPLTVTSAQKNPTAFYLCASSSGIYNEQFFGPGTRLTVL.